This TCR beta chain stems from a study of cytomegalovirus exposure and HLA in healthy donors. About the study: It was reported in a later analysis that the roughly 120 validation repertoires used the same platform as the roughly 640 first-cohort repertoires.

The CDR3 totals 15 residues. V was shortened by 1 base and J by 5 bases, with 15 bases between the two germline ends. CDR1 and CDR2 from the germline V gene are LGHNA and YNFKEQ. Study-level results: In the 120 validation repertoires, more than 85% of cluster scores exceeded 0, per a later analysis.

In regard to this clone: What it recognizes is unknown.

Sequencing used immunoSEQ multiplex PCR; TCRdb keeps in-frame clones, though not all of them. This repertoire shows more than 95,000 clones, 89% found once; its top ten account for about 1.1%. This sequence was found in a woman between 18 and 29 years old in good health and CMV-seronegative. Sequencing was done on a sample of PBMCs. The V and J genes are TRBV4-2 and TRBJ2-7; perhaps TRBD2 as D (5 bases). The CDR3 loop is CASSQGGRGLHEQYF. CDR3 nucleotide sequence: TGTGCCAGCAGCCAAGGAGGCCGGGGTCTCCACGAGCAGTACTTC.